A selection of T cell receptor beta chains follows, all from one sample in a study of graft-versus-host responses after intestinal transplantation. Their antigens are not known. TCRdb's copy holds only in-frame clones and misses some; the assay was immunoSEQ multiplex PCR. The sample includes over 65,000 clones, approximately 90% of them seen just once. This specimen consisted of unstimulated CD8+ T cells sorted from spleen or lymph node cells, obtained before transplant. The source of these receptors is a human donor who was the organ donor for an intestinal transplant. The CDR3 runs from the conserved cysteine through the conserved F or W. The D gene is left open where the match is weak. Clone size, where shown, is once, few, many, or a class for clones that have expanded.

size,J,V,D,DNA,CDR3
NA,TRBJ2-4,TRBV7-9,NA,TGTGCCAGCAGCAGTGGAGGGTTGGCCATTCAGTACTTC,CASSSGGLAIQYF
once,TRBJ2-7,TRBV11-3,TRBD1,TGTGCCAGCAGCTTGGAGACAGGGAGCTCCTACGAGCAGTACTTC,CASSLETGSSYEQYF
NA,TRBJ2-3,TRBV6-5,NA,TGTGCCAGCAGTGAGGTTACTAGCACAGATACGCAGTATTTT,CASSEVTSTDTQYF
NA,TRBJ2-2,TRBV4-1,NA,TGCGCCAGCAGCCAAGAATCCCCCCTCCTGCGGGGGCACACCGGGGAGCTGTTTTTT,CASSQESPLLRGHTGELFF
NA,TRBJ2-5,TRBV4-1,NA,TGCGCCAGCAGCCCGGTGGCTGGCGGATCCAAGACCCAGTACTTC,CASSPVAGGSKTQYF
NA,TRBJ1-5,TRBV6-1,NA,TGTGCCAGCAGTGAAGCGCTTCTGTCAGTTTATAGCAATCAGCCCCAGCATTTT,CASSEALLSVYSNQPQHF
NA,TRBJ1-5,TRBV5-5,NA,TGTGCCAGCAGCTTGGACAGCAATCAGCCCCAGCATTTT,CASSLDSNQPQHF
NA,TRBJ1-5,TRBV2,TRBD1,TGTGCCAGCAGCGGCGTCCTGGGACAGGGTGTCGATCAGCCCCAGCATTTT,CASSGVLGQGVDQPQHF
NA,TRBJ1-1,TRBV27,TRBD1,TGTGCCAGCAGTGGGATTGCGACAGGGTCGAATGAAGCTTTCTTT,CASSGIATGSNEAFF
medium-sized,TRBJ1-3,TRBV7-9,TRBD1,TGTGCCAGCAGCTTAAATCAGGGGGCCGGAAACACCATATATTTT,CASSLNQGAGNTIYF
once,TRBJ1-3,TRBV29-1,NA,TGCAGCGTTGGACACCTTACTGGAAACACCATATATTTT,CSVGHLTGNTIYF
NA,TRBJ1-4,TRBV4-1,NA,TGCGCCAGCAGCCAAGATCAGATAACTAATGAAAAACTGTTTTTT,CASSQDQITNEKLFF
NA,TRBJ1-1,TRBV5-4,NA,TGTGCCAGCAGCTTGGCCCCGAAGGTGAACACTGAAGCTTTCTTT,CASSLAPKVNTEAFF
once,TRBJ2-7,TRBV19,NA,TGTGCCAGTAGTATCTCGGGACGAAAGTCCTACGAGCAGTACTTC,CASSISGRKSYEQYF
NA,TRBJ2-1,TRBV29-1,TRBD2,TGCAGCGTTGAAGGCGGGAGCTCCTACAATGAGCAGTTCTTC,CSVEGGSSYNEQFF
NA,TRBJ1-1,TRBV11-2,NA,TGTGCCAGCAGCTTAGGAGGCATTACTGAAGCTTTCTTT,CASSLGGITEAFF
NA,TRBJ2-7,TRBV19,TRBD1,TGTGCCAGTAGTATAGGAGGGACAGCCCCCTACGAGCAGTACTTC,CASSIGGTAPYEQYF
NA,TRBJ2-5,TRBV7-8,TRBD2,TGTGCCAGCAGCTTAAATACGGGAGGGAGCGCGGAGACCCAGTACTTC,CASSLNTGGSAETQYF
NA,TRBJ2-3,TRBV7-3,TRBD2,TGTGCCACAGGGACTAGCGGGAGCACAGATACGCAGTATTTT,CATGTSGSTDTQYF
NA,TRBJ2-1,TRBV4-1,TRBD2,TGCGCCAGCAGCCAAGAACTATGGAGCGGGGGGCTATACAATGAGCAGTTCTTC,CASSQELWSGGLYNEQFF
NA,TRBJ1-5,TRBV4-1,NA,TGCGCCAGCAGCCAAGAAGGACCGGTCGGGGGTAGCAATCAGCCCCAGCATTTT,CASSQEGPVGGSNQPQHF
NA,TRBJ1-1,TRBV11-2,NA,TGTGCCAGCAGCTGGGAAGGGCCTGAAGCTTTCTTT,CASSWEGPEAFF
NA,TRBJ2-3,TRBV5-4,NA,TGTGCCAGCAGCCGGGGGGCCACAGATACGCAGTATTTT,CASSRGATDTQYF
NA,TRBJ2-1,TRBV4-1,NA,TGCGCCAGCAGCCAACTTTGGGGCAGGAACAATGAGCAGTTCTTC,CASSQLWGRNNEQFF
NA,TRBJ2-1,TRBV7-9,NA,TGTGCCAGCAGCCACGGTAATAGCGTATATGAGCAGTTCTTC,CASSHGNSVYEQFF
NA,TRBJ2-1,TRBV7-9,TRBD1,TGTGCCAGCAGCTCACCCGGGACAGGGGGCCTGGATGAGCAGTTCTTC,CASSSPGTGGLDEQFF
NA,TRBJ2-7,TRBV5-1,NA,TGCGCCAGCAGCTTGAAGGACGGACCCTACGAGCAGTACTTC,CASSLKDGPYEQYF
once,TRBJ1-6,TRBV19,NA,TGTGCCAGTAGTATGGGACCAGGGATTAATTCACCCCTCCACTTT,CASSMGPGINSPLHF
NA,TRBJ2-1,TRBV19,NA,TGTGCCTCCTCTCATTTCCGGAGCTCCTACAATGAGCAGTTCTTC,CASSHFRSSYNEQFF
NA,TRBJ2-7,TRBV4-1,TRBD1,TGCGCCAGCAGCCAAGTCGAGCGGTCAGGGGGATCCGAGCAGTACTTC,CASSQVERSGGSEQYF
NA,TRBJ1-2,TRBV27,TRBD1,TGTGCCAGCAAAGAGGCAGGGGGCGCTTATAACTATGGCTACACCTTC,CASKEAGGAYNYGYTF